Here is one T cell receptor beta chain with its context. The V gene lost 5 bases and the J gene lost 3 bases, with 11 bases spanning the gap. This CDR3 has 13 residues. From germline, CDR1 is SEHNR and CDR2 FQNEAQ (reference sequence). This sample was included in a study of OX40 agonist ivuxolimab in advanced cancers. Overall study context: With a range of roughly 20 to 90, age averaged 60 years, and approximately 83% were male.

The protocol was immunoSEQ multiplex PCR, while the TCRdb copy is restricted to in-frame clones and leaves out a portion. The sample has around 80,000 clones; roughly 94% are singletons. The chain uses TRBV7-9 and TRBJ2-7; D not resolved. The clonotype comes from an adult with an advanced solid tumor such as melanoma, head and neck, liver or kidney cancer. Sequencing was performed on CD4+ or CD8+ T cells sorted from blood, taken in a trial of the OX40 agonist ivuxolimab. The DNA for the CDR3 is TGTGCCAGCAGCCCAAAGGACGGCTACGAGCAGTACTTC. Amino acids: CASSPKDGYEQYF.